This TCR beta chain was documented in a study of cytomegalovirus exposure and HLA in healthy donors. For this clone: Its antigen remains unknown.

Researchers ran the PCR with 60 Vbeta and 13 Jbeta primers. Sequencing was performed with immunoSEQ multiplex PCR; in TCRdb, only in-frame clones are kept and a portion is missing. The sample includes roughly 190,000 clones, over 60% of them seen just once. CDR1 SGHRS and CDR2 YFSETQ come from the germline V gene. The CDR3 covers 17 residues. Between the trimmed V and J ends, which lost 0 bases and 9 bases, there was a span of 22 bases. Study-level findings and limits: Altogether, about 160 TCR beta chains were recorded as cytomegalovirus-associated. In a later analysis, a genetic analysis reported fewer productive-TCR N-insertions in an Asian-associated ancestry cluster than the cohort average. As was reported, the HLA-A and HLA-B alleles of most subjects were accurately predicted from TCR beta sequences. As a later analysis showed, a missense DCLRE1C variant was linked to trimming of TCR beta V- and J-genes.

V gene TRBV5-1 combines with J gene TRBJ2-1, with a tentative D call TRBD2 (7 bases). The clonotype comes from a woman between 40 and 55 years old in good health and CMV-seronegative. Sequencing input: PBMCs. CDR3 region: CASSLDRERRPGGEQFF. The CDR3 region has the DNA TGCGCCAGCAGCTTGGACAGGGAGCGGAGGCCGGGAGGTGAGCAGTTCTTC.